Listed below are T cell receptor beta chains from one sample, sequenced in a study. TCRdb ran MiXCR on the reads and lists one entry per CDR3 protein. The table shows roughly 15,000 distinct CDR3 sequences, with around 34% occurring only once. Sequenced sample: blood. The receptors were gathered from a human donor. CDR3s include the opening cysteine and the closing phenylalanine or tryptophan. A D gene is named only where the DNA matches it firmly. Rows may omit the clone size; those that give it use once, few, many or a size class.

j_gene | v_gene | abundance | d_gene | CDR3aa | CDR3nt
TRBJ2-3 | TRBV30 | medium-sized | . | CAWSGRGSDTQYF | TGTGCCTGGAGCGGGAGAGGGTCAGATACGCAGTATTTT
TRBJ2-1 | TRBV14 | many | TRBD1 | CASSYGDRGYAAGYNEQFF | TGTGCCAGCAGCTATGGGGACAGGGGTTACGCAGCCGGCTACAATGAGCAGTTCTTC
TRBJ1-3 | TRBV4-3 | many | . | CASSQDRNAFSGNTIYF | TGCGCCAGCAGCCAAGATAGGAACGCATTCTCTGGAAACACCATATATTTT
TRBJ1-1 | TRBV29-1 | medium-sized | TRBD1 | CSVRTGGSVNTEAFF | TGCAGCGTTCGGACAGGGGGCTCGGTGAACACTGAAGCTTTCTTT
TRBJ1-1 | TRBV6-2/TRBV6-3 | medium-sized | . | CASSSQWENTEAFF | TGTGCCAGCAGTTCCCAATGGGAGAACACTGAAGCTTTCTTT
TRBJ2-4 | TRBV4-3 | many | TRBD2 | CASSPSGGNIQYF | TGCGCCAGCAGCCCCTCCGGGGGGAACATTCAGTACTTC
TRBJ2-1 | TRBV20-1 | . | . | CSARGPGYEQFF | TGCAGTGCTAGAGGGCCAGGGTATGAGCAGTTCTTC
TRBJ1-4 | TRBV30 | once | . | CAMEGKLFF | TGTGCCATGGAGGGAAAACTGTTTTTT
TRBJ2-1 | TRBV4-3 | medium-sized | . | CASSQVALLQSAYNEQFF | TGCGCCAGCAGCCAAGTTGCCCTCCTGCAGTCCGCCTACAATGAGCAGTTCTTC
TRBJ1-6 | TRBV4-3 | medium-sized | . | CASSQEYNSPLHF | TGCGCCAGCAGCCAAGAATATAATTCACCCCTCCACTTT
TRBJ1-1 | TRBV7-8 | many | . | CASSLAGGGTEAFF | TGTGCCAGCAGCTTAGCGGGAGGGGGAACTGAAGCTTTCTTT
TRBJ2-2 | TRBV20-1 | many | TRBD2 | CSARGTSAKPWAGELFF | TGCAGTGCTAGAGGGACTAGCGCAAAACCGTGGGCTGGGGAGCTGTTTTTT
TRBJ2-2 | TRBV4-3 | many | . | CASSQKDLNTGELFF | TGCGCCAGCAGCCAAAAGGACTTGAACACCGGGGAGCTGTTTTTT
TRBJ1-5 | TRBV5-1 | many | TRBD1 | CASSLGTGGPNQPQHF | TGCGCCAGCAGCCTAGGGACAGGGGGCCCCAATCAGCCCCAGCATTTT
TRBJ1-2 | TRBV4-2 | many | . | CASSQDAYETAYGYTF | TGTGCCAGCAGCCAAGATGCTTACGAGACAGCCTATGGCTACACCTTC
TRBJ2-7 | TRBV29-1 | . | TRBD2 | CSVEGGSREQYF | TGCAGCGTTGAGGGCGGGAGTCGTGAGCAGTACTTC
TRBJ2-7 | TRBV4-3 | . | . | CASSQDTPGPTYEQYF | TGCGCCAGCAGCCAAGATACGCCCGGGCCCACCTACGAGCAGTACTTC
TRBJ2-1 | TRBV29-1 | . | . | CSSLRQGSSNEQFF | TGCAGCAGTTTAAGGCAGGGCAGCTCCAATGAGCAGTTCTTC
TRBJ2-3 | TRBV5-1 | . | . | CASSLNRRFNEQYF | TGCGCCAGCAGCTTGAACAGGCGATTCAATGAGCAGTATTTT
TRBJ2-1 | TRBV14 | many | TRBD1 | CASSQVLGQGISAFYNEQFF | TGTGCCAGCAGCCAAGTTCTGGGACAGGGAATTTCGGCTTTCTACAATGAGCAGTTCTTC
TRBJ1-4 | TRBV29-1 | . | . | CSVLHGRGEKLFF | TGCAGCGTTTTGCATGGAAGGGGTGAAAAACTGTTTTTT
TRBJ2-1 | TRBV3-1 | few | . | CASSQTGEQFF | TGTGCCAGCAGCCAAACGGGTGAGCAGTTCTTC
TRBJ2-7 | TRBV29-1 | . | TRBD1 | CSVGTGDPRKQDEQYF | TGCAGCGTTGGGACAGGGGATCCACGTAAGCAGGACGAGCAGTACTTC
TRBJ2-3 | TRBV29-1 | . | . | CSVLHRGSTDTQYF | TGCAGCGTTCTACATCGGGGTAGCACAGATACGCAGTATTTT
TRBJ1-6 | TRBV6-1 | . | . | CVSSTRDPNNSPLHF | TGTGTTAGCAGTACCCGGGACCCGAATAATTCACCCCTCCACTTT
TRBJ2-5 | TRBV29-1 | many | TRBD1 | CSVLRDRPGGTQYF | TGCAGCGTTCTGCGGGACAGGCCCGGTGGGACCCAGTACTTC
TRBJ2-1 | TRBV4-3 | medium-sized | . | CASSQGMAYGRHEQFF | TGCGCCAGCAGCCAAGGAATGGCCTACGGACGGCATGAGCAGTTCTTC
TRBJ1-6 | TRBV4-3 | many | . | CASSQGTTEKALHF | TGCGCCAGCAGCCAAGGGACGACAGAAAAGGCCCTCCACTTT
TRBJ1-1 | TRBV29-1 | medium-sized | . | CSVKGHGDTEAFF | TGCAGCGTTAAGGGACATGGGGACACTGAAGCTTTCTTT
TRBJ2-7 | TRBV29-1 | medium-sized | TRBD2 | CSVEVGLAGEGYEQYF | TGCAGCGTTGAAGTGGGACTAGCGGGAGAGGGCTACGAGCAGTACTTC
TRBJ1-2 | TRBV4-2 | . | TRBD1 | CASSRPGQGDHTF | TGTGCCAGCAGCCGACCGGGACAGGGGGATCACACCTTC
TRBJ2-7 | TRBV6-2/TRBV6-3 | few | . | CASTGPSYEQYF | TGTGCCAGCACTGGACCGTCCTACGAGCAGTACTTC
TRBJ2-1 | TRBV14 | . | . | CASSSISGRHGGNNEQFF | TGTGCCAGCAGTTCGATAAGCGGCCGCCATGGAGGGAACAATGAGCAGTTCTTC
TRBJ2-5 | TRBV4-3 | . | . | CASSQRQGWETQYF | TGCGCCAGCAGCCAACGTCAGGGGTGGGAGACCCAGTACTTC
TRBJ2-5 | TRBV20-1 | medium-sized | . | CSARDRVQETQYF | TGCAGTGCTAGAGACAGGGTCCAAGAGACCCAGTACTTC
TRBJ2-3 | TRBV20-1 | many | TRBD2 | CSARPSGRFDTQYF | TGCAGTGCAAGACCTAGCGGGAGGTTCGATACGCAGTATTTT
TRBJ1-1 | TRBV5-4 | . | . | CASSIYLCSVGRGAFF | .
TRBJ2-7 | TRBV29-1 | once | . | CSVEGGFEQYF | TGCAGCGTTGAGGGAGGTTTCGAGCAGTACTTC
TRBJ2-1 | TRBV4-3 | many | TRBD1 | CASSQSGTGMDEQFF | TGCGCCAGCAGCCAATCCGGGACAGGGATGGATGAGCAGTTCTTC
TRBJ2-1 | TRBV4-3 | medium-sized | . | CASSQVSGTSPYNEQFF | TGCGCCAGCAGCCAAGTTTCCGGGACTTCCCCCTACAATGAGCAGTTCTTC
TRBJ1-1 | TRBV29-1 | medium-sized | . | CSVAFGNTEAFF | TGCAGCGTTGCTTTCGGGAACACTGAAGCTTTCTTT
TRBJ1-2 | TRBV29-1 | . | . | CSVEVVSYGYTF | TGCAGCGTTGAAGTTGTCAGCTATGGCTACACCTTC
TRBJ2-1 | TRBV18 | . | TRBD1 | CASSHPTGGIGYEQFF | TGTGCCAGCTCACACCCGACAGGGGGAATAGGATACGAGCAGTTCTTC
TRBJ1-2 | TRBV4-2 | . | . | CASSQELGSYGYTF | TGTGCCAGCAGCCAAGAGCTGGGAAGCTATGGCTACACCTTC
TRBJ2-6 | TRBV29-1 | . | . | CSPGTTGANVLTF | TGCAGCCCAGGGACAACAGGGGCCAACGTCCTGACTTTC
TRBJ1-4 | TRBV4-2 | many | . | CASSQDRDSREKLFF | TGTGCCAGCAGCCAAGATCGCGACAGTCGAGAAAAACTGTTTTTT
TRBJ2-1 | TRBV30 | . | . | CAWSTQVHEQFF | TGTGCCTGGAGTACACAGGTGCATGAGCAGTTCTTC
TRBJ1-2 | TRBV29-1 | . | TRBD1 | CSVGQGPNYGYTF | TGCAGCGTGGGACAGGGTCCAAACTATGGCTACACCTTC
TRBJ1-5 | TRBV29-1 | . | . | CSVASGWPGNQPQHF | TGCAGCGTTGCCTCGGGTTGGCCCGGCAATCAGCCCCAGCATTTT
TRBJ2-2 | TRBV18 | few | TRBD2 | CASSPPGLAGGTGELFF | TGTGCCAGCTCACCACCGGGACTAGCGGGAGGAACCGGGGAGCTGTTTTTT